The rows below give T cell receptor beta chains drawn from one sample of a study of CD8 T cells in Susac syndrome. In TCRdb, the immunoSEQ multiplex PCR reads were re-called with MiXCR into one record per CDR3 protein. This sample has 150,000 to 200,000 distinct CDR3 sequences, with 90% to 95% found just once. The specimen was CD4+ T cells from PBMCs. The source is a human donor in good health. Each CDR3 is given with its conserved first and last residue. Fields, in order: V gene, D gene, J gene, clone size, CDR3 DNA, CDR3 protein. D genes are given only for firm matches. A clone size is listed for some rows: how often the clone was seen (once, few, many), or a class if it is expanded.

V gene: TRBV9
D gene: TRBD2
J gene: TRBJ2-3
clone size: .
CDR3 DNA: TGTGCCAGCAGCGTAGGTGCTAGCGGGGAGGCAGATACGCAGTATTTT
CDR3 protein: CASSVGASGEADTQYF

V gene: TRBV3-1
D gene: .
J gene: TRBJ2-5
clone size: .
CDR3 DNA: TGTGCCAGCAGCCAAGATAAGACCCAGTACTTC
CDR3 protein: CASSQDKTQYF

V gene: TRBV9
D gene: .
J gene: TRBJ1-1
clone size: .
CDR3 DNA: TGTGCCAGCAGCACAAGTGACTACACTGAAGCTTTCTTT
CDR3 protein: CASSTSDYTEAFF

V gene: TRBV6-1
D gene: .
J gene: TRBJ2-5
clone size: few
CDR3 DNA: TGTGCCAGCAGCGGCGGGCAAGAGACCCAGTACTTC
CDR3 protein: CASSGGQETQYF

V gene: TRBV4-2
D gene: .
J gene: TRBJ2-1
clone size: once
CDR3 DNA: TGTGCCAGCAGCCAAGACTCTCCGTTCAATGAGCAGTTCTTC
CDR3 protein: CASSQDSPFNEQFF

V gene: TRBV15
D gene: TRBD1
J gene: TRBJ2-2
clone size: .
CDR3 DNA: TGTGCCACCAGGAGGGACAGGGGGACCGGGGAGCTGTTTTTT
CDR3 protein: CATRRDRGTGELFF

V gene: TRBV7-7
D gene: .
J gene: TRBJ1-5
clone size: once
CDR3 DNA: TGTGCTAGCAGTCTTCCAGATAGCAATCAGCCCCAGCATTTT
CDR3 protein: CASSLPDSNQPQHF

V gene: TRBV7-8
D gene: .
J gene: TRBJ2-7
clone size: .
CDR3 DNA: TGTGCCAGCAGCGAAGACACCGGACGGTCCGGAGGGGGGCAGTACTTC
CDR3 protein: CASSEDTGRSGGGQYF

V gene: TRBV20-1
D gene: TRBD1
J gene: TRBJ1-4
clone size: .
CDR3 DNA: TGCAGTGCTAGGTCCAGGGGGGAGGAAAAACTGTTTTTT
CDR3 protein: CSARSRGEEKLFF

V gene: TRBV20-1
D gene: .
J gene: TRBJ2-3
clone size: .
CDR3 DNA: TGCAGTGCCCCGGCAGCAAGGGCCACAGATACGCAGTATTTT
CDR3 protein: CSAPAARATDTQYF

V gene: TRBV9
D gene: .
J gene: TRBJ1-2
clone size: .
CDR3 DNA: TGTGCCAGCAGCGTAGACATACTCCCTAACTATGGCTACACCTTC
CDR3 protein: CASSVDILPNYGYTF